This is a list of T cell receptor beta chains from one sample in a study of post-analysis software for immune sequencing data. Each CDR3 protein is one row after TCRdb ran MiXCR on the PCR reads. Among 350,000 to 500,000 distinct CDR3 sequences listed, roughly 38% were seen once. Sequenced material: blood. These receptors originate from a girl aged 2 to 10 with multiple sclerosis. Both conserved end residues are part of each CDR3. The order of the fields is D gene, clone size, V gene, J gene, CDR3 protein, CDR3 DNA. D genes are given only for firm matches. For some rows the clone size is stated as once, few or many, or as a class when expanded; others skip it.

d_gene: TRBD1
abundance: NA
v_gene: TRBV7-9
j_gene: TRBJ2-7
CDR3aa: CASSLWTGISYEQYF
CDR3nt: TGTGCCAGCAGCTTATGGACAGGCATCTCCTACGAGCAGTACTTC

d_gene: TRBD1
abundance: few
v_gene: TRBV9
j_gene: TRBJ2-7
CDR3aa: CASSRSGTGNYEQYF
CDR3nt: TGTGCCAGCAGCCGCTCGGGGACAGGAAACTACGAGCAGTACTTC

d_gene: TRBD2
abundance: few
v_gene: TRBV15
j_gene: TRBJ2-1
CDR3aa: CATSRGTTGYIEQFF
CDR3nt: TGTGCCACCAGCCGAGGGACTACCGGGTACATTGAGCAGTTCTTC

d_gene: TRBD1
abundance: NA
v_gene: TRBV7-8
j_gene: TRBJ1-1
CDR3aa: CASSARDRGGTEAFF
CDR3nt: TGTGCCAGCAGCGCCCGGGACAGAGGGGGGACTGAAGCTTTCTTT

d_gene: NA
abundance: few
v_gene: TRBV20-1
j_gene: TRBJ2-1
CDR3aa: CSARDPGRQVEQFF
CDR3nt: TGCAGTGCTAGAGATCCGGGCCGCCAGGTTGAGCAGTTCTTC

d_gene: TRBD1
abundance: few
v_gene: TRBV6-5
j_gene: TRBJ1-2
CDR3aa: CASSPGTGGGLGGYTF
CDR3nt: TGTGCCAGCAGTCCCGGGACAGGGGGCGGATTGGGCGGCTACACCTTC

d_gene: NA
abundance: few
v_gene: TRBV28
j_gene: TRBJ2-7
CDR3aa: CASRDGPYEQYF
CDR3nt: TGTGCCAGCAGGGACGGTCCCTACGAGCAGTACTTC

d_gene: TRBD2
abundance: NA
v_gene: TRBV20-1
j_gene: TRBJ2-3
CDR3aa: CSAGEGTIKDTQYF
CDR3nt: TGCAGTGCGGGAGAAGGGACTATAAAAGATACGCAGTATTTT

d_gene: TRBD2
abundance: few
v_gene: TRBV3-1
j_gene: TRBJ2-1
CDR3aa: CASSFGLAGVDGEQFF
CDR3nt: TGTGCCAGCAGCTTTGGACTAGCGGGGGTCGATGGTGAGCAGTTCTTC

d_gene: NA
abundance: NA
v_gene: TRBV5-1
j_gene: TRBJ1-1
CDR3aa: CASSLDAGNTEAFF
CDR3nt: TGCGCCAGCAGCTTGGACGCAGGGAACACTGAAGCTTTCTTT

d_gene: NA
abundance: NA
v_gene: TRBV20-1
j_gene: TRBJ2-1
CDR3aa: CSARDRTGVLREQFF
CDR3nt: TGCAGTGCTAGAGATAGGACGGGAGTACTTCGTGAGCAGTTCTTC

d_gene: TRBD2
abundance: NA
v_gene: TRBV5-1
j_gene: TRBJ2-3
CDR3aa: CASGGRADTQYF
CDR3nt: TGCGCCAGCGGAGGGAGGGCAGATACGCAGTATTTT

d_gene: NA
abundance: NA
v_gene: TRBV9
j_gene: TRBJ2-1
CDR3aa: CASSKGGGAEQFF
CDR3nt: TGTGCCAGCAGCAAAGGAGGGGGAGCTGAGCAGTTCTTC

d_gene: NA
abundance: NA
v_gene: TRBV25-1
j_gene: TRBJ2-4
CDR3aa: CASSELQWEWSIQYF
CDR3nt: TGTGCCAGCAGTGAATTGCAGTGGGAGTGGAGCATTCAGTACTTC

d_gene: NA
abundance: NA
v_gene: TRBV5-1
j_gene: TRBJ1-1
CDR3aa: CASSSDGYTEAFF
CDR3nt: TGCGCCAGCAGCTCGGACGGTTACACTGAAGCTTTCTTT

d_gene: NA
abundance: few
v_gene: TRBV29-1
j_gene: TRBJ2-1
CDR3aa: CSVRGSYNEQFF
CDR3nt: TGCAGTGTTAGAGGCTCCTACAATGAGCAGTTCTTC

d_gene: NA
abundance: once
v_gene: TRBV29-1
j_gene: TRBJ2-1
CDR3aa: CSPAPLASQGEQFF
CDR3nt: TGCAGCCCTGCGCCCCTGGCGTCTCAGGGTGAGCAGTTCTTC

d_gene: NA
abundance: NA
v_gene: TRBV4-1
j_gene: TRBJ2-7
CDR3aa: CASSQEFRPSYEQYF
CDR3nt: TGCGCCAGCAGCCAAGAGTTCCGGCCCTCCTACGAGCAGTACTTC

d_gene: NA
abundance: NA
v_gene: TRBV6-5
j_gene: TRBJ1-2
CDR3aa: CASRDSRANYGYTF
CDR3nt: TGTGCCAGCAGAGACAGCCGAGCTAACTATGGCTACACCTTC

d_gene: TRBD1
abundance: NA
v_gene: TRBV12-5
j_gene: TRBJ2-5
CDR3aa: CASGEGTGKQTQYF
CDR3nt: TGTGCTAGTGGCGAGGGGACAGGGAAGCAGACCCAGTACTTC

d_gene: NA
abundance: NA
v_gene: TRBV7-2
j_gene: TRBJ2-5
CDR3aa: CASSSIDAQETQYF
CDR3nt: TGTGCCAGCAGCTCCATTGACGCGCAAGAGACCCAGTACTTC

d_gene: TRBD2
abundance: NA
v_gene: TRBV11-2
j_gene: TRBJ2-7
CDR3aa: CASSSRLAGGSVYNEQYF
CDR3nt: TGTGCCAGCAGCTCCCGACTAGCGGGGGGGTCGGTCTACAATGAGCAGTACTTC

d_gene: NA
abundance: few
v_gene: TRBV6-5
j_gene: TRBJ2-7
CDR3aa: CASSYREFSYEQYF
CDR3nt: TGTGCCAGCAGTTACAGGGAATTCTCCTACGAGCAGTACTTC

d_gene: NA
abundance: NA
v_gene: TRBV6-1
j_gene: TRBJ1-4
CDR3aa: CASSDHGLYEKLFF
CDR3nt: TGTGCCAGCAGTGACCATGGCCTTTACGAAAAACTGTTTTTT

d_gene: NA
abundance: few
v_gene: TRBV4-2
j_gene: TRBJ1-5
CDR3aa: CASSQEPSRGMGNQPQHF
CDR3nt: TGTGCCAGCAGCCAAGAACCATCCAGGGGAATGGGGAATCAGCCCCAGCATTTT

d_gene: NA
abundance: NA
v_gene: TRBV27
j_gene: TRBJ2-7
CDR3aa: CASSLSADPYEQYF
CDR3nt: TGTGCCAGCAGTTTATCGGCCGACCCCTACGAGCAGTACTTC

d_gene: TRBD2
abundance: NA
v_gene: TRBV11-2
j_gene: TRBJ2-1
CDR3aa: CASRQLAGGPNEQFF
CDR3nt: TGTGCCAGCAGACAACTAGCGGGGGGGCCGAATGAGCAGTTCTTC

d_gene: TRBD2
abundance: NA
v_gene: TRBV12-3/TRBV12-4
j_gene: TRBJ2-4
CDR3aa: CASSEGLARVKNIQYF
CDR3nt: TGTGCCAGCAGCGAGGGACTAGCGCGAGTCAAAAACATTCAGTACTTC

d_gene: TRBD2
abundance: few
v_gene: TRBV6-5
j_gene: TRBJ2-1
CDR3aa: CASSYSPSGDNEQFF
CDR3nt: TGTGCCAGCAGTTACTCGCCTAGCGGGGACAATGAGCAGTTCTTC

d_gene: NA
abundance: NA
v_gene: TRBV5-1
j_gene: TRBJ1-4
CDR3aa: CASSLGTVAEKLFF
CDR3nt: TGCGCCAGCAGCTTGGGGACAGTAGCGGAAAAACTGTTTTTT

d_gene: NA
abundance: NA
v_gene: TRBV29-1
j_gene: TRBJ2-7
CDR3aa: CSVEAGTRNEQYF
CDR3nt: TGCAGCGTTGAGGCCGGGACCCGCAACGAGCAGTACTTC

d_gene: NA
abundance: few
v_gene: TRBV10-3
j_gene: TRBJ2-5
CDR3aa: CATLSRTGTQEGTQYF
CDR3nt: TGTGCCACCTTATCGAGAACAGGGACTCAAGAAGGGACCCAGTACTTC

d_gene: NA
abundance: NA
v_gene: TRBV3-1
j_gene: TRBJ1-4
CDR3aa: CASSQGQRNEKLFF
CDR3nt: TGTGCCAGCAGCCAAGGACAGAGGAATGAAAAACTGTTTTTT

d_gene: TRBD2
abundance: NA
v_gene: TRBV7-6
j_gene: TRBJ2-3
CDR3aa: CASSSRQAGGAQYF
CDR3nt: TGTGCCAGCAGCTCTCGCCAGGCGGGGGGGGCGCAGTATTTT

d_gene: NA
abundance: NA
v_gene: TRBV5-5
j_gene: TRBJ2-4
CDR3aa: CASSLSAIIAKNIQYF
CDR3nt: TGTGCCAGCAGCTTGTCGGCTATCATAGCCAAAAACATTCAGTACTTC

d_gene: TRBD1
abundance: NA
v_gene: TRBV29-1
j_gene: TRBJ2-2
CDR3aa: CSVKLLGQGSTGELFF
CDR3nt: TGCAGCGTCAAACTCTTGGGACAGGGGAGCACCGGGGAGTTGTTTTTT

d_gene: TRBD1
abundance: NA
v_gene: TRBV2
j_gene: TRBJ1-2
CDR3aa: CASSDGRTGGSGGYTF
CDR3nt: TGTGCCAGCAGTGACGGGAGGACAGGGGGCTCCGGGGGCTACACCTTC

d_gene: NA
abundance: NA
v_gene: TRBV27
j_gene: TRBJ2-5
CDR3aa: CASSFRGNGQGTQYF
CDR3nt: TGTGCCAGCAGTTTCCGGGGGAACGGGCAAGGGACCCAGTACTTC

d_gene: TRBD1
abundance: NA
v_gene: TRBV10-3
j_gene: TRBJ1-2
CDR3aa: CAISQTGGNHGYTF
CDR3nt: TGTGCCATCAGTCAGACAGGGGGCAACCATGGCTACACCTTC

d_gene: NA
abundance: few
v_gene: TRBV20-1
j_gene: TRBJ2-1
CDR3aa: CSAARAGSYNEQFF
CDR3nt: TGCAGTGCTGCGAGGGCGGGGTCCTACAATGAGCAGTTCTTC

d_gene: TRBD1
abundance: NA
v_gene: TRBV3-1
j_gene: TRBJ1-1
CDR3aa: CASSQQFRGRGVNSPEAFF
CDR3nt: TGTGCCAGCAGCCAACAGTTTCGGGGCAGGGGGGTTAATTCTCCTGAAGCTTTCTTT

d_gene: TRBD1
abundance: few
v_gene: TRBV5-5
j_gene: TRBJ1-2
CDR3aa: CASSLGGQDIYGYTF
CDR3nt: TGTGCCAGCAGCTTGGGGGGACAGGACATCTATGGCTACACCTTC